This T cell receptor beta chain is from a study of glioma-infiltrating T cells after dendritic cell vaccination. At the level of the study: Samples are from glioblastoma patients in Phase I and II dendritic cell vaccine trials. Treatment, given 2003 to 2012, was autologous tumor lysate-pulsed dendritic cell vaccination. Study-level points and caveats: Higher pretreatment TIL content predicted longer progression-free time and survival.

This clone was seen only a few times. Its antigen remains unknown. The primer mix had 60 V beta and 13 J beta primers. Only in-frame clones appear in the TCRdb table, and some are missing; sequencing was by immunoSEQ multiplex PCR. Here the sample spans over 90,000 clones, roughly 79% being singletons. The clonotype comes from a human donor with glioblastoma. The sequencing here drew on blood, taken before dendritic cell vaccination.

The CDR3 DNA reads TGTGCCAGTAGTGCATACAGGGACAGAAGTGAAAAACTGTTTTTT. It encodes CASSAYRDRSEKLFF. The chain is built from TRBV19 and TRBJ1-4, with TRBD1 identical over 7 bases. The CDR3 runs 15 residues. With V trimmed by 5 bases and J by 7 bases, 10 bases remained unmatched. Germline V lookup: CDR1 LNHDA, CDR2 SQIVND (reference sequence).